A selection of T cell receptor beta chains follows, all from one sample in a study of blood T cell repertoires in COVID-19. Profiled with immunoSEQ multiplex PCR; TCRdb holds only in-frame clones, not every one. The table records under 30,000 clones, around 92% of them present only once. Source material: peripheral blood. The receptor source for this set is a man aged 45-65 years with active COVID-19. CDR3s include the opening cysteine and the closing phenylalanine or tryptophan. D genes are given only for firm matches. Size is omitted from some rows. Given values are once, few, many or a class for expanded clones.

clone size: .
J gene: TRBJ1-2
V gene: TRBV28
D gene: TRBD1
CDR3 protein: CASSQGGWGYTF
CDR3 DNA: TGTGCCAGCAGTCAAGGGGGCTGGGGCTACACCTTC

clone size: .
J gene: TRBJ1-2
V gene: TRBV4-2
D gene: TRBD1
CDR3 protein: CASSQALDRGGFGYTF
CDR3 DNA: TGTGCCAGCAGCCAAGCCCTGGACAGGGGAGGTTTTGGCTACACCTTC

clone size: .
J gene: TRBJ1-1
V gene: TRBV28
D gene: TRBD1
CDR3 protein: CASSPRTGRGHTEAFF
CDR3 DNA: TGTGCCAGCAGTCCCCGGACAGGGAGAGGGCACACTGAAGCTTTCTTT

clone size: .
J gene: TRBJ1-1
V gene: TRBV29-1
D gene: .
CDR3 protein: CSAIFIWGPEAFF
CDR3 DNA: TGCAGCGCCATATTTATTTGGGGCCCTGAAGCTTTCTTT

clone size: once
J gene: TRBJ2-3
V gene: TRBV10-3
D gene: TRBD2
CDR3 protein: CAISEGLAGGTDTQYF
CDR3 DNA: TGTGCCATCAGTGAGGGACTAGCGGGAGGTACAGATACGCAGTATTTT

clone size: .
J gene: TRBJ2-7
V gene: TRBV3-1/TRBV3-2
D gene: TRBD2
CDR3 protein: CASSPSGRVAYEQYF
CDR3 DNA: TGTGCCAGCAGCCCGAGCGGGAGGGTCGCCTACGAGCAGTACTTC

clone size: .
J gene: TRBJ1-4
V gene: TRBV4-1
D gene: TRBD1
CDR3 protein: CASSRNRQGLSEKLFF
CDR3 DNA: TGCGCCAGCAGCCGAAATCGACAGGGTTTGAGTGAAAAACTGTTTTTT

clone size: .
J gene: TRBJ1-1
V gene: TRBV29-1
D gene: TRBD1
CDR3 protein: CSLRTGLNTEAFF
CDR3 DNA: TGCAGCCTACGGACAGGGTTGAACACTGAAGCTTTCTTT

clone size: few
J gene: TRBJ2-7
V gene: TRBV7-8
D gene: .
CDR3 protein: CASSLRVYEQYF
CDR3 DNA: TGTGCCAGCAGCTTGAGAGTTTACGAGCAGTACTTC

clone size: .
J gene: TRBJ1-5
V gene: TRBV29-1
D gene: TRBD1
CDR3 protein: CSIRQGPNQPQHF
CDR3 DNA: TGCAGCATTCGACAGGGCCCCAATCAGCCCCAGCATTTT

clone size: .
J gene: TRBJ1-5
V gene: TRBV28
D gene: .
CDR3 protein: CASSRPTGSINQPQHF
CDR3 DNA: TGTGCCAGCAGCCGACCCACCGGGTCGATCAATCAGCCCCAGCATTTT

clone size: .
J gene: TRBJ2-2
V gene: TRBV25-1
D gene: .
CDR3 protein: CASSGARVNTGELFF
CDR3 DNA: TGTGCCAGCAGTGGGGCCAGGGTTAACACCGGGGAGCTGTTTTTT

clone size: .
J gene: TRBJ1-1
V gene: TRBV12-5
D gene: .
CDR3 protein: CASGLEGEAFF
CDR3 DNA: TGTGCTAGTGGTTTGGAGGGGGAAGCTTTCTTT